The source of this T cell receptor beta chain is a study of long-term antiretroviral therapy in people with HIV. Overall study results and limits: In samples taken after ART, diversity increased but remained below transplant donor control levels. Pre-ART expanded TRB clones stayed dominant throughout, though often decreasing after ART.

Concerning this clone: Its antigen remains unknown.

All donors provided no fewer than one pre-ART and no fewer than two post-ART PBMC samples. HIV-positive participants all received treatment in the United States. Germline lookup yields CDR1 MNHEY and CDR2 SVGAGI. The CDR3 totals 16 residues. V was cut by 2 bases and J by 1 base, with 9 bases left in between. At the survey level, the v3.0 immunoSEQ assay was run. This table comes from immunoSEQ multiplex PCR, and its TCRdb copy is limited to in-frame clones, with some not included. The repertoire consists of 25,000 to 35,000 clones, with about nine tenths occurring once and the leading ten covering approximately 3.9%.

Sequencing used unsorted PBMCs, obtained 3.1 years after starting antiretroviral therapy. The TCR sequence derives from a man between 18 and 29 years old with HIV. The rearrangement uses TRBV6-5 and TRBJ2-6; unclear D gene. The CDR3 sequence: CASSYAGFSGANVLTF. The CDR3 DNA reads TGTGCCAGCAGTTACGCCGGCTTTTCTGGGGCCAACGTCCTGACTTTC.